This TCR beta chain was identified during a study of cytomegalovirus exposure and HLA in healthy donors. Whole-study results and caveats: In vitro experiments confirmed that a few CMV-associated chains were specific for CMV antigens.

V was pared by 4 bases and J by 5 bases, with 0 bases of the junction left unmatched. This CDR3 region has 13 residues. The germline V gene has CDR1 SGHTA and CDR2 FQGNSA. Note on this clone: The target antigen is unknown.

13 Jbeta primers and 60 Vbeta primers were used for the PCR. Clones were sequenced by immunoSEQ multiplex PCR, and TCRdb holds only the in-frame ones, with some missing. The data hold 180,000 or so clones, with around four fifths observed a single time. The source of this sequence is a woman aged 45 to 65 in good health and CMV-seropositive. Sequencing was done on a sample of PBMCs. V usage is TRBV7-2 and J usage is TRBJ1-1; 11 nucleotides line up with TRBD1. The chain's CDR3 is CASSWDRGTEAFF. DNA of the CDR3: TGTGCCAGCAGCTGGGACAGGGGGACTGAAGCTTTCTTT.